The entry below gives a single TCR beta chain sequence along with its context. Its antigen is currently not known. Per-base qualities were not stored, and no clone one base away is much larger. The CDR3 runs 12 residues from the cysteine to the phenylalanine. Only the CDR3 part of the read is kept: 36 bases, read in frame from the first base. At the junction V is shortened by 2 bases and J by 13 bases, with 13 bases in between. CDR1 SGHRS and CDR2 YFSETQ are derived from the germline V gene. TCRbeta CDR3 regions were amplified from genomic DNA using the immunoSEQ Assay, a bias-controlled multiplex PCR. For the original study's pipeline: Within the assay, amplification of reference gene primers was used to estimate how many nucleated cells each sample contained. To quantify the absolute abundance of each unique TCRbeta CDR3 rearrangement, sequence reads were collapsed and filtered. For each sample, productive Simpson clonality was calculated as the square root of Simpson's diversity index across productive rearrangements. The source is immuneACCESS, and TCRdb retained only in-frame sequences with V and J called. Part of the clones is not carried over; for the studies checked, unresolved V genes explain less than half of this, and the remainder is unexplained. V and J calls and clone size are given by that table; D and trimming were obtained from the DNA. In this sample the table shows 28,000 or so clones, approximately 92% of which occur a single time. Approximately 2% of the sample comes from the top ten.

This record belongs to a study of blood T cell repertoires in COVID-19 (dated by TCRdb to 2018 to 2020). Concerning the study at large: Samples covering the acute and convalescent phases of COVID-19 were provided by collaborators in the United States, Italy and Spain. The prospective study material was composed of cDNA or gDNA derived from T cells, B-cell-depleted T cells, or PBMCs. Deeply sampled blood TCRbeta repertoires from subjects exposed to, actively infected with, or recovered from COVID-19 were included in the dataset. The repertoires were made available in a free public database intended to serve as a resource for research on the immune response to SARS-CoV-2. Samples were obtained from the ongoing ImmuneRACE study (first 160 participants) and from over 1,000 subjects provided by 6 global collaborators. The sample metadata nearly always contained a de-identified subject ID, COVID-19 status, age in years and sex. Where available, HLA class I and class II types were obtained from metadata supplied by the sample provider rather than from assay-based typing. The investigation overall reported the following: Clinical and demographic metadata were provided uncurated, with the amount varying by source and participant.

Whole blood was collected in K2EDTA tubes by collaborating institutions according to the institutions' own protocols. Collaborator samples were shipped for TCRbeta analysis as frozen whole blood, isolated PBMCs, or DNA extracted from either sample type. The rearranged segments are TRBV5-1 and TRBJ2-1, and perhaps TRBD2 as D gene, on 5 matching bases. The sample consisted of peripheral blood. This receptor was identified in a human donor in a cohort sampled during active COVID-19. This receptor carries the CDR3 CASSFGESRQFF. The DNA is as follows: TGCGCCAGCAGCTTTGGGGAGTCCAGACAGTTCTTC.